This entry lists 20 T cell receptor beta chains sequenced from one sample in a study of blood T cell repertoires in COVID-19. The data were produced by immunoSEQ multiplex PCR, yet TCRdb's version contains in-frame clones alone and is incomplete. The sample yields about 97,000 clones, approximately 87% seen once. Sample: peripheral blood. The receptors here all came from a woman in her 30s with acute or convalescent COVID-19.

In DNA form, the CDR3 reads TGCGCCAGCAGCCAATCAGGGGTTACTGAAGCTTTCTTT. Translated: CASSQSGVTEAFF. The chain employs TRBV4-1 and TRBJ1-1; tentative D call: TRBD1 (6 bases). The CDR3 runs 13 residues. V was trimmed by 2 bases and J by 5 bases, leaving 9 bases between them. Germline CDR1 and CDR2: MGHRA and YSYEKL.

The table lists this clone with a count of one. The chain uses TRBV2 and TRBJ1-5, with unresolved D. The germline V gene has CDR1 SNHLY and CDR2 FYNNEI. V was cut by 6 bases and J by 2 bases, with 14 bases left in between. The CDR3 extends over 15 amino acids. The CDR3 DNA reads as TGTGCCAGCAGCGAGTTCGGGAAGGGCAATCAGCCCCAGCATTTT. Amino acids: CASSEFGKGNQPQHF.

V usage is TRBV28 and J usage is TRBJ1-5; D gene unclear. Germline CDR1 reads MDHEN; CDR2 reads SYDVKM. This CDR3 is 12 amino acids long. V was cut by 8 bases and J by 7 bases, with 12 bases left in between. For the CDR3, the DNA is TGTGCCAGCGCTGGAGGGTTCCAGCCCCAGCATTTT. Its protein product is CASAGGFQPQHF. The full variable domain, with the rest looked up from reference TRBV28 and TRBJ1-5, is DVKVTQSSRYLVKRTGEKVFLECVQDMDHENMFWYRQDPGLGLRLIYFSYDVKMKEKGDIPEGYSVSREKKERFSLILESASTNQTSMYLCASAGGFQPQHFGDGTRLSIL.

The chain is built from TRBV15 and TRBJ1-4; the D is unclear. The germline V and J ends were trimmed by 5 bases and 10 bases, with 14 bases remaining between them. The CDR3 has 13 amino acids. Per the germline V gene, CDR1 is LNHNV and CDR2 is YYDKDF (reference sequence). In DNA, the CDR3 is TGTGCCACCAGCGCGCGGGTGGCCGGAAAACTGTTTTTT. This sequence encodes CATSARVAGKLFF.

In its sample, this clone was seen once. The chain carries TRBV19 and TRBJ1-3; 7 bases are shared with TRBD1. Germline lookup yields CDR1 LNHDA and CDR2 SQIVND (reference sequence). This CDR3 region has 18 residues. Trimming at V came to 1 base and at J to 0 bases, leaving 9 bases not matched to a gene. The CDR3 reads CASSIAAGGTHSGNTIYF. CDR3 bases: TGTGCCAGTAGTATAGCCGCAGGGGGGACACACTCTGGAAACACCATATATTTT.

V gene TRBV6-5 combines with J gene TRBJ1-2; 7 positions match TRBD1. Germline lookup yields CDR1 MNHEY and CDR2 SVGAGI. With 7 bases clipped from V and 2 bases from J, the junction kept 4 bases outside the gene matches. The CDR3 contains 13 residues. The CDR3 loop reads CASTDRRNYGYTF. In DNA form, the CDR3 reads TGTGCCAGCACGGACAGGAGGAACTATGGCTACACCTTC.

This chain connects TRBV11-2 to TRBJ1-2; possibly TRBD1 for D (5 bases). V lost 2 bases, J lost 4 bases, and 11 bases lay in between. CDR1 and CDR2 (germline): SGHAT, FQNNGV. The CDR3 consists of 14 residues. DNA of the CDR3: TGTGCCAGCAGCTTAATGGGAGGGACCTATGGCTACACCTTC. It encodes CASSLMGGTYGYTF.

The genes are TRBV9 and TRBJ2-4; 9 nucleotides match TRBD1. Unmatched junction bases numbered 16, after V lost 3 bases and J lost 9 bases. The CDR3 consists of 17 residues. Germline CDR1 reads SGDLS; CDR2 reads YYNGEE. The CDR3 DNA is TGTGCCAGCAGCGCCGGACCGGGACAGGGACCTTTTGGCATTCAGTACTTC. Protein sequence: CASSAGPGQGPFGIQYF.

This clone was found once. The chain is built from TRBV12-3 or TRBV12-4 and TRBJ1-2, with a tentative D call TRBD1 (6 bases). V gave up 5 bases and J gave up 8 bases, with 15 bases separating them. The CDR3 is made up of 13 amino acids. CDR3 protein: CASSRQATGGYTF. For the CDR3, the DNA is TGTGCCAGCAGTCGACAGGCTACGGGGGGCTACACCTTC.

The chain links TRBV7-2 to TRBJ1-2, with D perhaps TRBD1 (5 bases). V gave up 6 bases and J gave up 1 base, with 18 bases separating them. CDR3 length: 16 residues. Per germline, CDR1 SGHTA and CDR2 FQGNSA. The CDR3 sequence: CASSPPLIDSNYGYTF. The CDR3 DNA is TGTGCCAGCAGTCCCCCGCTGATCGACAGTAACTATGGCTACACCTTC.

Regarding this clone: The conserved phenylalanine or tryptophan is not found at the CDR3 terminus, so this likely reflects a read error. The limits of the CDR3 on the DNA are not certain, so only TCRdb's listed CDR3 is given. This sequence joins TRBV6-1 and TRBJ1-2; the table's D call, TRBD1, has no DNA check behind it. The CDR3 region is 11 residues in length, termini included. Germline V lookup: CDR1 MNHNS, CDR2 SASEGT. Here the CDR3 reads CASSDRDSGLL.

V usage is TRBV28 and J usage is TRBJ2-5; possibly TRBD2 for D (5 bases). The V and J ends lost 6 bases and 5 bases respectively, with 10 bases between them. The CDR3 runs to 12 residues. Germline loops: CDR1 MDHEN, CDR2 SYDVKM. The DNA of the CDR3 is TGTGCCAGCAGCCTAGCCTGGGAGACCCAGTACTTC. It codes for CASSLAWETQYF.

Comment on this clone: Other DNA sequences within the sample encode an identical CDR3. The genes are TRBV18 and TRBJ1-4, with D tentatively TRBD1 (6 bases). Germline values: CDR1 KGHSH, CDR2 LQKENI. The CDR3 sequence is 13 residues long. With 6 bases removed from V and 7 bases from J, the gap between germline ends came to 12 bases. The CDR3, as DNA: TGTGCCAGCTCGCCGGGACAAGGTGAAAAACTGTTTTTT. Amino acid sequence: CASSPGQGEKLFF.

The chain couples TRBV5-6 to TRBJ1-2, with D perhaps TRBD1 (5 bases). The V and J ends lost 4 bases and 0 bases respectively, with 7 bases between them. CDR1 and CDR2 (germline): SGHDT, YYEEEE. The CDR3 consists of 13 residues. The CDR3 DNA is TGTGCCAGCAGCCCGACAGCTAACTATGGCTACACCTTC. Translated: CASSPTANYGYTF.

V is TRBV9 and J is TRBJ2-5; D may be TRBD1 (6 bases). V lost 0 bases and J lost 0, with 9 bases in between. CDR1 and CDR2 from the germline V gene are SGDLS and YYNGEE. The CDR3 totals 15 residues. The chain's CDR3 is CASSVGQGHQETQYF. The CDR3, as DNA: TGTGCCAGCAGCGTAGGTCAGGGGCACCAAGAGACCCAGTACTTC.

This chain links TRBV5-1 with TRBJ1-2; D call uncertain. Trimming took 3 bases from V and 7 from J, leaving 16 bases between them. The CDR3 covers 14 residues. Germline lookup yields CDR1 SGHRS and CDR2 YFSETQ. The DNA for the CDR3 is TGCGCCAGCAGCTATATTTTCGGGGAAGGTGGCTACACCTTC. It specifies CASSYIFGEGGYTF.

This CDR3 reads CAWDSVGTEAFF. The CDR3 DNA reads as TGTGCCTGGGACTCGGTGGGCACTGAAGCTTTCTTT. V and J are TRBV30 and TRBJ1-1; D unresolved. V lost 5 bases and J lost 4, with 11 bases in between. CDR3 length equals 12 residues. Germline V lookup: CDR1 GTSNPN, CDR2 SVGIG (reference sequence).

The chain carries TRBV30 and TRBJ1-2, with TRBD1 as a possible D gene (6 bases). V gave up 4 bases and J gave up 3 bases, with 12 bases separating them. Germline CDR1 is GTSNPN and CDR2 is SVGIG (reference sequence). This CDR3 contains 13 residues. CDR3 nucleotide sequence: TGTGCCTGGACCCCAGGGGACCACTATGGCTACACCTTC. Its translation is CAWTPGDHYGYTF. The full variable domain, completed using reference TRBV30 and TRBJ1-2, is SQTIHQWPATLVQPVGSPLSLECTVEGTSNPNLYWYRQAAGRGLQLLFYSVGIGQISSEVPQNLSASRPQDRQFILSSKKLLLSDSGFYLCAWTPGDHYGYTFGSGTRLTVV.

V usage is TRBV27 and J usage is TRBJ2-7, with D perhaps TRBD2 (5 bases). Per germline, CDR1 MNHEY and CDR2 SMNVEV (reference sequence). The CDR3 covers 14 residues. The V end was cut by 5 bases, the J end by 0 bases, with 11 bases between. The CDR3 DNA is TGTGCCAGCAGTCCTGGGAGTCCCTCCTACGAGCAGTACTTC. Residues: CASSPGSPSYEQYF.

The chain combines TRBV28 with TRBJ2-5, with a tentative D call TRBD2 (7 bases). Trimming stripped 6 bases from V and 1 base from J, with 15 bases between. The CDR3 is made up of 15 amino acids. Per germline, CDR1 MDHEN and CDR2 SYDVKM. CDR3 sequence: CASRGGAGSQETQYF. The CDR3 bases are TGTGCCAGCAGAGGGGGGGCTGGTAGCCAAGAGACCCAGTACTTC.